These 18 T cell receptor beta chains originate from one sample sequenced in a study of beta chain features in type 1 diabetes. Study results and caveats: For Type 1 diabetes patients, all four CD4+ subsets carried TCRB CDR3s that were moderately but significantly shorter.

Since all of the isolated RNA was reverse transcribed, expressed TCRB transcripts were what got sequenced. Only in-frame clones appear in the TCRdb table, and some are missing; sequencing was by immunoSEQ multiplex PCR. The sample records about 650,000 clones, around 12% being singletons. Their antigens remain unidentified. Sequenced sample: naive CD4+ T cells from blood. Source of these receptors: a man aged 30 to 45 with type 1 diabetes.

The chain employs TRBV6-6 and TRBJ1-1; tentatively, D is TRBD1 (5 bases). Germline loops: CDR1 MNHNY, CDR2 SVGAGI (reference sequence). The CDR3 is 12 residues long. V lost 0 bases and J 7 bases, leaving 6 bases between the germline ends. The CDR3 spells CASSYSRGEAFF. Here the CDR3 DNA reads TGTGCCAGCAGTTACTCGAGGGGTGAAGCTTTCTTT.

This clone occurred a few times. This chain links TRBV4-3 with TRBJ1-2; 7 nucleotides match TRBD1. In germline, CDR1 is LGHNA, CDR2 YSLEER. CDR3 length: 17 amino acids. Unmatched junction bases numbered 11, after V lost 0 bases and J lost 4 bases. CDR3 amino acids: CASSQDSHGTAGYGYTF. CDR3 in DNA: TGCGCCAGCAGCCAAGATTCCCACGGGACAGCCGGCTATGGCTACACCTTC.

This chain joins TRBV7-2 and TRBJ1-4; D might be TRBD1 (5 bases). The CDR3 covers 15 residues. Trimming took 3 bases from V and 8 from J, leaving 16 bases between them. Germline V gene lookup returns CDR1 SGHTA and CDR2 FQGNSA. In DNA form, the CDR3 reads TGTGCCAGCAGCTTCTTAGGGGATTTCGACGAAAAACTGTTTTTT. This codes for CASSFLGDFDEKLFF.

This clone appeared a few times. This chain uses TRBV10-3 with TRBJ2-3; D is ambiguous. CDR3 length equals 16 residues. Germline-derived CDR1 and CDR2 are ENHRY and SYGVKD. V was pared by 4 bases and J by 2 bases, with 16 bases between. The CDR3 spells CAISVRSSLYTDTQYF. The CDR3 region has the DNA TGTGCCATCAGTGTACGTAGCAGCCTGTACACAGATACGCAGTATTTT.

In its sample, this clone was seen a few times. The chain links TRBV29-1 to TRBJ2-3, with 7 bases fitting TRBD1. CDR1 and CDR2 from the germline V gene are SQVTM and ANQGSEA. The junction had 6 bases not matched to a gene; V was cut back by 2 bases and J by 1 base. CDR3 length equals 15 residues. CDR3 in amino acids: CSVERSGGGTDTQYF. The CDR3 DNA reads as TGCAGCGTTGAAAGGTCAGGGGGTGGCACAGATACGCAGTATTTT.

This clone was seen a few times. This chain joins TRBV7-2 and TRBJ1-4; D may be TRBD1 (5 bases). The CDR3 spans 13 residues. Deletions cut 4 bases from V and 12 bases from J, with 15 bases between. The germline CDR1 and CDR2 sequences are SGHTA and FQGNSA. The CDR3 protein is CASSSSSQGELFF. The CDR3 DNA follows: TGTGCCAGCAGCTCGTCCAGTCAGGGCGAACTGTTTTTT.

About this clone: The identical CDR3 is also encoded by other nucleotide sequences in the sample. The V call is TRBV11-3, the J call TRBJ2-1; D uncertain. The V end lost 1 base, the J end lost 4 bases, and 2 bases lay between the germline ends. The CDR3 extends over 12 amino acids. Germline CDR1 SGHNT, CDR2 YENEEA. CDR3 sequence: CASSLGYNEQFF. The CDR3 nucleotides are TGTGCCAGCAGCTTAGGGTACAATGAGCAGTTCTTC. The full variable domain, completed using reference TRBV11-3 and TRBJ2-1, is EAGVVQSPRYKIIEKKQPVAFWCNPISGHNTLYWYLQNLGQGPELLIRYENEEAVDDSQLPKDRFSAERLKGVDSTLKIQPAELGDSAVYLCASSLGYNEQFFGPGTRLTVL.

This clone was picked up a small number of times. The chain carries TRBV2 and TRBJ1-1; 7 nucleotides line up with TRBD1. Looked up from germline, CDR1 is SNHLY and CDR2 is FYNNEI. The length of the CDR3 is 11 residues. Trimming at V came to 7 bases and at J to 6 bases, leaving 2 bases not matched to a gene. CDR3 sequence reads: CASTRGAEAFF. In nucleotides, the CDR3 is TGTGCCAGCACCAGGGGGGCTGAAGCTTTCTTT.

This clone turned up a few times. The chain is built from TRBV4-1 and TRBJ1-4; D is perhaps TRBD1 (6 bases). Germline loops: CDR1 MGHRA, CDR2 YSYEKL. Trimming stripped 1 base from V and 4 bases from J, with 10 bases between. The CDR3 has 15 amino acids. CDR3 sequence (DNA): TGCGCCAGCAGCCAAGTTGGGGGCAATAATGAAAAACTGTTTTTT. Protein: CASSQVGGNNEKLFF.

This clone was counted only a few times. V gene TRBV9 combines with J gene TRBJ2-3; 12 bases are a match to TRBD2. Unmatched junction bases numbered 9, after V lost 0 bases and J lost 4 bases. Per the germline V gene, CDR1 is SGDLS and CDR2 is YYNGEE. The CDR3 totals 18 residues. The CDR3, as DNA: TGTGCCAGCAGCGTAGGACCCCTAGCGGGGGGGCATGCAGATACGCAGTATTTT. Translation gives CASSVGPLAGGHADTQYF.

A few counts support this clone. The rearrangement links TRBV18 to TRBJ1-6, with D unresolved. The CDR3 has 15 amino acids. Germline V gene sequence: CDR1 KGHSH, CDR2 LQKENI. The ends were cut back, 3 bases at V and 9 bases at J, with 15 bases in the middle. CDR3 nucleotides: TGTGCCAGCTCACCCCTCGGGGAATCCAGTTCACCCCTCCACTTT. Amino acid sequence: CASSPLGESSSPLHF.

This sequence joins TRBV30 and TRBJ2-3; weak D call: TRBD2 (6 bases). The CDR3 covers 13 residues. The germline V and J ends were trimmed by 4 bases and 6 bases, with 14 bases remaining between them. Germline-derived CDR1 and CDR2 are GTSNPN and SVGIG (reference sequence). The CDR3: CAWNVPGGDTQYF. CDR3 sequence (DNA): TGTGCCTGGAATGTCCCCGGGGGTGATACGCAGTATTTT. The full variable domain, in which reference TRBV30 and TRBJ2-3 provide the parts outside the CDR3, is SQTIHQWPATLVQPVGSPLSLECTVEGTSNPNLYWYRQAAGRGLQLLFYSVGIGQISSEVPQNLSASRPQDRQFILSSKKLLLSDSGFYLCAWNVPGGDTQYFGPGTRLTVL.

The V gene is TRBV7-2, the J gene TRBJ2-3, with 12 bases that match TRBD2. The CDR3 spans 16 residues. CDR1 and CDR2 (germline): SGHTA, FQGNSA. J was trimmed by 1 base and V by 3 bases; bases with no gene match: 2. CDR3 residues: CASSLRLAGGTDTQYF. The CDR3 bases are TGTGCCAGCAGCTTGAGACTAGCGGGGGGCACAGATACGCAGTATTTT.

The CDR3 reads CASSSGGGDTQYF. CDR3 DNA sequence: TGTGCCAGCAGCTCGGGCGGTGGGGATACGCAGTATTTT. The genes are TRBV28 and TRBJ2-3; D uncertain. Trimming pared 6 bases from V and 6 bases from J, leaving 13 bases between. The CDR3 has 13 residues. Germline-derived CDR1 and CDR2 are MDHEN and SYDVKM.

The chain carries TRBV15 and TRBJ1-1; D not resolved. Germline V CDR1 and CDR2: LNHNV, YYDKDF (reference sequence). The CDR3 runs 14 residues. The germline V and J ends were trimmed by 0 bases and 5 bases, with 10 bases remaining between them. CDR3: CATSRDTRSTEAFF. DNA for the CDR3: TGTGCCACCAGCAGAGATACACGCTCTACTGAAGCTTTCTTT.

V gene TRBV28 combines with J gene TRBJ2-3; D may be TRBD2 (5 bases). This CDR3 has 15 amino acids. Trimming removed 6 bases from V and 1 base from J, with 14 bases in between. The germline V gene has CDR1 MDHEN and CDR2 SYDVKM. CDR3 region: CASRDAGTGTDTQYF. CDR3 nucleotide sequence: TGTGCCAGCAGAGATGCGGGCACAGGCACAGATACGCAGTATTTT.

Only a few counts were recorded for this clone. The chain recombines TRBV9 with TRBJ2-2; D remains ambiguous. The length of the CDR3 is 12 residues. Germline values: CDR1 SGDLS, CDR2 YYNGEE. V lost 3 bases to trimming and J lost 2 bases, with 2 bases between them. The CDR3 nucleotides read TGTGCCAGCAGCGATAACACCGGGGAGCTGTTTTTT. As protein: CASSDNTGELFF.

The genes are TRBV29-1 and TRBJ2-7, with TRBD1 matching 9 bases. CDR1 and CDR2 from the germline V gene are SQVTM and ANQGSEA. The length of the CDR3 is 14 residues. The V and J ends lost 6 bases and 2 bases, in that order; junction bases with no gene match: 8. The CDR3 DNA sequence: TGCAGCGTCGCCCTCCGGGACAGGGCCTACGAGCAGTACTTC. Its protein product is CSVALRDRAYEQYF.